This T cell receptor (beta chain) is from a study of T cells in Graves' hyperthyroidism and ophthalmopathy (dated by TCRdb to about 2019). As for the study more broadly: Peripheral blood samples were taken at the time of initial diagnosis, prior to any treatment. To identify TCR V-J signatures that set the groups apart, the researchers used a discovery cohort of 90 to 100 patients, made up of under 50 with Graves' ophthalmopathy and some 58 with stable Graves' hyperthyroidism. Whether ophthalmopathy could be predicted prospectively was tested in an independent validation cohort made up of 18 hyperthyroidism patients plus 17 patients who later progressed to ophthalmopathy. The 100 or so discovery patients were randomly split 7:3 into training and test sets. In addition, the study compared T-cell repertoires in thyroid tissue and in blood from roughly 6 Graves' hyperthyroidism patients. Following sampling, methimazole starting at 30 mg daily was given to hyperthyroidism patients, and high-dose intravenous methylprednisolone was given to ophthalmopathy patients. TCR Vbeta CDR3 sequencing of 135 peripheral blood samples (approximately 44 ophthalmopathy, about 75 hyperthyroidism and approximately 17 progressor patients) is reported in the paper.

Amplification of TCR beta CDR3 regions was carried out from RNA transcripts. The TCR CDR3 was subjected to a first round of RT-PCR using the HTBI primer set and the Qiagen OneStep RT-PCR kit. Libraries were constructed in a second round of multiplex PCR, after which size selection and purification were carried out. Sequencing of the libraries was done on an Illumina HiSeq2000 using paired-end 100 bp reads. The study's own analysis went as follows. Raw data were processed with SOAPnuke, discarding reads with adapters, uncalled bases, mean Phred below 15, or no exact constant-primer or identifier match. High-quality paired reads were merged using COPE v1.2.5, and each unique nucleotide sequence was defined as a clonotype. MiTCR v1.1 was used to align clonotypes to the IMGT TRBV, TRBD and TRBJ reference segments. The analysis included only V-J combinations with a frequency above 0.0001, which together covered about 99% of the repertoires. The TCS score was defined as the ratio of F50 (clonal expansion) to E x V (chaos), calculated using BLOSUM62-based TCRdist between CDR3 peptides within each V-J. Welch's t-statistics and random forest reduced roughly 530 V-J features to 13, which were used in a naive Bayes classifier (R e1071). TCRdb's own reprocessing of the public reads used fastp at Q25 and MiXCR and kept productive beta chains. Here each entry gathers all rows of one CDR3 protein and keeps the most common genes and DNA. These V and J calls rely on TCRdb rather than the paper's analysis. The sample has 600,000 to 850,000 distinct CDR3 sequences on record, roughly a sixth of them singletons. Of the sample, approximately 16% falls within the top ten clones.

Hyperthyroidism patients were aged 18 to 65 years and newly diagnosed, with disease duration of less than 2 months. The study excluded patients with uncontrolled infections, other autoimmune diseases, pregnancy or lactation. Diagnoses were established on the basis of clinical symptoms, serum thyroxine and TRAb, thyroid ultrasound, and orbital computed tomography. For progressor patients, blood was drawn at the first diagnosis of hyperthyroidism, before any ophthalmopathy symptoms had appeared. PBMCs were isolated from 10 ml of fresh peripheral blood by Ficoll-Paque density gradient centrifugation. Progressor patients were initially diagnosed with Graves' hyperthyroidism and developed ophthalmopathy during follow-up. Total RNA was extracted with Trizol reagent, and quality was checked on an Agilent 2100 Bioanalyzer. Turning to this clonotype: Its antigen has not been determined. The input lacks base qualities; no much larger clone sits a single base away.

Points the paper makes about the study in general: In validation, the model predicted progression to ophthalmopathy a median of around 6.5 months before onset, with over 55% sensitivity and 72.22% specificity. Most expanded thyroid clonotypes (frequency above 0.001) were also detected in blood, a finding suggesting that blood repertoires may reflect thyroid immune responses. A 13 V-J signature model separated ophthalmopathy from stable hyperthyroidism, with 87.88% sensitivity and roughly 84% specificity in cross-validation and 80%/75% in testing. No statistical method was used to set the sample size in advance, and investigators knew the group allocation.

The germline V gene provides CDR1 MNHEY and CDR2 SVGEGT. The CDR3 runs 13 residues from the cysteine to the phenylalanine. Only CDR3 DNA is held: 39 bases, read in frame from base 1. The V and J ends are trimmed by 6 bases and 5 bases, leaving 14 bases between them. The receptor's source is a woman in her forties or fifties with Graves' hyperthyroidism that later progressed to Graves' ophthalmopathy. Sequences were obtained from blood. The rearranged chain carries TRBV6-2 or TRBV6-3 and TRBJ2-7; the D gene cannot be resolved beyond TRBD1 or TRBD2, each matching 5 bases. The nucleotide sequence reads TGTGCCAGCAGGGGAGAGGGGTGGGACGAGCAGTACTTC. This translates into CASRGEGWDEQYF.